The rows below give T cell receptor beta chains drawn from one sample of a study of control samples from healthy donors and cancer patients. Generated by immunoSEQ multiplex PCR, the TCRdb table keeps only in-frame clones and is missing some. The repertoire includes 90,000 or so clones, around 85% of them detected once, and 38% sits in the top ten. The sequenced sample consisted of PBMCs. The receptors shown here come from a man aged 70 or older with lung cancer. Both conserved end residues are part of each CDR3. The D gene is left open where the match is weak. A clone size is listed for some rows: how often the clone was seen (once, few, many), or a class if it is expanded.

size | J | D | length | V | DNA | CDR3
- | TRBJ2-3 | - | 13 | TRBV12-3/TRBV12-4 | TGTGCCAGCAGTTTACCAGCGAAAGATACGCAGTATTTT | CASSLPAKDTQYF
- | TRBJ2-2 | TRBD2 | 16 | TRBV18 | TGTGCCAGCTCACCAGCACTAGCGGGGACCACCGGGGAGCTGTTTTTT | CASSPALAGTTGELFF
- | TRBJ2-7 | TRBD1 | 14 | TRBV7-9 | TGTGCCAGCAGCCCAGCGGACAGGCCCTACGAGCAGTACTTC | CASSPADRPYEQYF
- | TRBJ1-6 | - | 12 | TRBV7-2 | TGTGCCAGCAGCTCCCTCACCTCACCCCTCCACTTT | CASSSLTSPLHF
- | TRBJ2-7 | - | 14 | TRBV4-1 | TGCGCCAGCAGCCAAGAGGAGACAGTAGGCGAGCAGTACTTC | CASSQEETVGEQYF
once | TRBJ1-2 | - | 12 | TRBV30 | TGTGCCTCCCCGGGTCCGGGGAATGGCTACACCTTC | CASPGPGNGYTF
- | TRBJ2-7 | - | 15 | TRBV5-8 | TGTGCCAGCAGCTTGGCAGGGGACTACGCCTACGAGCAGTACTTC | CASSLAGDYAYEQYF
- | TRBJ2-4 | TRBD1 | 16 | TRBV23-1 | TGCGCCAGCAGTCAATCGGACAGGGAAATCAAAAACATTCAGTACTTC | CASSQSDREIKNIQYF
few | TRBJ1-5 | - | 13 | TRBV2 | TGTGCCAGCAGTGAACGCGAGGGACAGCCCCAGCATTTT | CASSEREGQPQHF
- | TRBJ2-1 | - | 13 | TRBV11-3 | TGTGCCAGCAGCACTGGGCTCTTCAATGAGCAGTTCTTC | CASSTGLFNEQFF
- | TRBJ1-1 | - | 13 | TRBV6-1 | TGTGCCAGCAGTGACAGCAGGACCAGTGAAGCTTTCTTT | CASSDSRTSEAFF
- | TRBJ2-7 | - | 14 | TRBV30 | TGTGCCTGGAGTGTACAGGTAACCTCCTACGAGCAGTACTTC | CAWSVQVTSYEQYF
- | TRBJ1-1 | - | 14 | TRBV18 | TGTGCCAGCTCACCCGGACTCCGGGGCACTGAAGCTTTCTTT | CASSPGLRGTEAFF
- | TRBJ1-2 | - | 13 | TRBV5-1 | TGCGCCAGCAGCTTGGGAGCGGCCTCCGGCTACACCTTC | CASSLGAASGYTF
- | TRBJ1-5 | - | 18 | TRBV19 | TGTGCCAGTAGTATGCCCAACCAAGGGGTAATAAGGATGGAGCCCCAGCATTTT | CASSMPNQGVIRMEPQHF
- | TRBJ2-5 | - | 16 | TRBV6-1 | TGTGCCAGCAGTGAAGCAGGGAGCGTCCCGGGGGAGACCCAGTACTTC | CASSEAGSVPGETQYF
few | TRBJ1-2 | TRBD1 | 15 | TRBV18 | TGTGCCAGCTCACGCCGGGACAGCACTAACTATGGCTACACCTTC | CASSRRDSTNYGYTF
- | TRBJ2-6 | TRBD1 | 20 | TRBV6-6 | TGTGCCAGCAGTCCGACATCTACCGGACAGGGAATCTCTGGGGCCAACGTCCTGACTTTC | CASSPTSTGQGISGANVLTF
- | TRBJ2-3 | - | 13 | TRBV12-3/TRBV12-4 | TGTGCCAGCAGTTTAGTAGGAGCAGATACGCAGTATTTT | CASSLVGADTQYF